This entry lists 20 T cell receptor beta chains sequenced from one sample in a study of T cell responses to AZD1222 COVID-19 vaccine. Assay used: immunoSEQ multiplex PCR; TCRdb lists only in-frame clones, some missing. The table has tens of thousands of clones, more than 90% seen once. The input for sequencing was peripheral blood, taken on day 0 of AZD1222 vaccination. These receptors were taken from an adult in good health.

This chain joins TRBV9 and TRBJ2-7, with unresolved D. V was trimmed by 2 bases and J by 3 bases, leaving 12 bases between them. This CDR3 has 14 amino acids. Germline CDR1 reads SGDLS; CDR2 reads YYNGEE. Here the CDR3 reads CASSVNPSGYEQYF. The CDR3 DNA reads as TGTGCCAGCAGCGTGAACCCCTCCGGCTACGAGCAGTACTTC.

The chain employs TRBV2 and TRBJ1-1; D unresolved. CDR1 and CDR2 (germline): SNHLY, FYNNEI. The V end lost 4 bases, the J end lost 5 bases, and 2 bases lay between the germline ends. The CDR3 contains 10 residues. The CDR3 reads CASSGTEAFF. DNA for the CDR3: TGTGCCAGCAGTGGGACTGAAGCTTTCTTT.

The chain links TRBV12-3 or TRBV12-4 to TRBJ2-7; the match to TRBD1 covers 8 bases. The CDR3 contains 13 residues. With V trimmed by 6 bases and J by 5 bases, 6 bases remained unmatched. CDR3 amino acids: CASSWDRTHEQYF. The CDR3 DNA follows: TGTGCCAGCAGCTGGGACAGGACCCACGAGCAGTACTTC.

The chain links TRBV28 to TRBJ1-2; the D is unclear. Between the trimmed V and J ends, which lost 6 bases and 0 bases, there was a span of 17 bases. CDR3 size: 16 residues. Germline V gene sequence: CDR1 MDHEN, CDR2 SYDVKM. For the CDR3, the DNA is TGTGCCAGCAGCGGACTGACCCCCTTCTCTAACTATGGCTACACCTTC. Translation: CASSGLTPFSNYGYTF.

The chain is built from TRBV29-1 and TRBJ1-1, with D possibly TRBD1 on 6 matching bases. The CDR3 sequence is 12 residues long. The V gene lost 8 bases and the J gene lost 1 base, with 11 bases spanning the gap. The germline gives CDR1 SQVTM, CDR2 ANQGSEA. CDR3 residues: CSTRTENTEAFF. DNA for the CDR3: TGCAGCACGAGGACAGAGAACACTGAAGCTTTCTTT.

The chain combines TRBV7-8 with TRBJ2-2, with 12 bases aligning to TRBD2. V lost 5 bases and J lost 3; bases outside the gene matches: 28. CDR1 is SGHVS and CDR2 is FQNEAQ in the germline V gene. The CDR3 contains 24 residues. The CDR3: CASSPARRPPGTSGSLGDTGELFF. As DNA, the CDR3 is TGTGCCAGCAGCCCGGCGCGGCGGCCACCCGGGACTAGCGGGTCGCTAGGCGACACCGGGGAGCTGTTTTTT.

The chain couples TRBV6-5 to TRBJ1-6, with 9 bases identical to TRBD1. Germline V CDR1 and CDR2: MNHEY, SVGAGI. With V trimmed by 5 bases and J by 7 bases, 6 bases remained unmatched. The CDR3 loop spans 15 amino acids. As DNA, the CDR3 is TGTGCCAGCAGTCCACCGGGACAGGGAAATTCACCCCTCCACTTT. Its translation is CASSPPGQGNSPLHF.

This chain joins TRBV28 and TRBJ1-5; D gene ambiguous. The V gene's germline CDR1 is MDHEN and CDR2 SYDVKM. Trimming stripped 6 bases from V and 2 bases from J, with 17 bases between. The CDR3 runs 16 residues. The CDR3 sequence is CASSEMGSWGNQPQHF. CDR3 bases: TGTGCCAGCAGCGAAATGGGGAGTTGGGGCAATCAGCCCCAGCATTTT. The full variable domain, completed using reference TRBV28 and TRBJ1-5, is DVKVTQSSRYLVKRTGEKVFLECVQDMDHENMFWYRQDPGLGLRLIYFSYDVKMKEKGDIPEGYSVSREKKERFSLILESASTNQTSMYLCASSEMGSWGNQPQHFGDGTRLSIL.

Note on this clone: The junction and the germline gene differ at one end; a read error may be behind it. The chain combines TRBV6-5 with TRBJ1-1; D is uncertain. The CDR3 is 10 residues long. Germline V gene data show CDR1 as MNHEY and CDR2 as SVGAGI. CDR3 amino acids: CASRNPEAFF. The CDR3 coding sequence is TGTGCCAGCAGGAACCCTGAAGCTTTCTTT.

The chain carries TRBV19 and TRBJ2-5; possibly TRBD1 or TRBD2 for D (5 bases each). Germline V gives CDR1 LNHDA, CDR2 SQIVND (reference sequence). The CDR3 consists of 13 residues. Trimming took 5 bases from V and 9 from J, leaving 16 bases between them. This chain's CDR3 is CASSGQGFGAQYF. In nucleotides, the CDR3 is TGTGCCAGTAGTGGGCAGGGCTTCGGGGCCCAGTACTTC.

The V and J genes are TRBV10-1 and TRBJ2-4; 10 positions agree with TRBD2. Trimming removed 4 bases from V and 5 bases from J; junction bases left unmatched: 5. The CDR3 extends over 15 amino acids. Germline values: CDR1 WNHNN, CDR2 SYGVQD (reference sequence). CDR3 nucleotide sequence: TGCGCCAGCAGTGGAGGGCTAGCGGGGGAAAACATTCAGTACTTC. Its protein is CASSGGLAGENIQYF.

This chain links TRBV7-2 with TRBJ1-1, with unresolved D. The CDR3 sequence is 13 residues long. V was shortened by 3 bases and J by 2 bases, with 7 bases between the two germline ends. Germline V CDR1 and CDR2: SGHTA, FQGNSA. CDR3 protein: CASSFSGNTEAFF. DNA for the CDR3: TGTGCCAGCAGCTTTAGTGGCAACACTGAAGCTTTCTTT.

The chain carries TRBV9 and TRBJ2-3; TRBD2 matches at 8 bases. Trimming at V came to 0 bases and at J to 5 bases, leaving 8 bases not matched to a gene. Germline lookup yields CDR1 SGDLS and CDR2 YYNGEE. There are 16 residues in the CDR3. The CDR3 bases are TGTGCCAGCAGCGTAGATGTCGGGGGGGCCCAAGATACGCAGTATTTT. Protein product: CASSVDVGGAQDTQYF.

J is TRBJ2-1 and V is TRBV24-1; the D gene is possibly TRBD2 (5 bases). V lost 4 bases to trimming and J lost 4 bases, with 10 bases between them. The germline CDR1 and CDR2 sequences are KGHDR and SFDVKD. The CDR3 runs 14 residues. The CDR3 DNA follows: TGTGCCACCAGTGAAGGGTGGGAGTACAATGAGCAGTTCTTC. Its protein is CATSEGWEYNEQFF.

The V and J genes are TRBV30 and TRBJ2-3; the match to TRBD2 covers 9 bases. Per germline, CDR1 GTSNPN and CDR2 SVGIG (reference sequence). J lost 1 base, V lost 8 bases, and 10 bases had no gene match. The CDR3 has 15 residues. CDR3 sequence reads: CAPKGLAECTDTQYF. The DNA for the CDR3 is TGTGCCCCAAAGGGACTAGCCGAATGCACAGATACGCAGTATTTT.

The V gene is TRBV18, the J gene TRBJ2-1; 7 bases map to TRBD1. The CDR3 totals 16 residues. Germline lookup yields CDR1 KGHSH and CDR2 LQKENI. Trimming took 0 bases from V and 0 from J; bases not matched to a gene: 2. This chain's CDR3 is CASSPPGQSSYNEQFF. The CDR3, as DNA: TGTGCCAGCTCACCACCGGGACAGAGCTCCTACAATGAGCAGTTCTTC.

The chain combines TRBV27 with TRBJ1-1, with TRBD1 matching over 8 bases. With 5 bases clipped from V and 1 base from J, the junction kept 3 bases outside the gene matches. The germline gives CDR1 MNHEY, CDR2 SMNVEV (reference sequence). The CDR3 sequence is 14 residues long. CDR3 nucleotide sequence: TGTGCCAGCAGTCCGGACAGGGCGAACACTGAAGCTTTCTTT. This translates into CASSPDRANTEAFF.

CDR3 DNA: TGTGCCAGCAGGCAGGGGTTGGTTCAGCCCCAGCATTTT. Amino acids: CASRQGLVQPQHF. The rearrangement links TRBV6-5 to TRBJ1-5; possible D gene TRBD1, 6 bases. The germline V gene has CDR1 MNHEY and CDR2 SVGAGI. The CDR3 runs to 13 residues. The V end was cut by 6 bases, the J end by 6 bases, with 12 bases between.

This clone was observed a handful of times. The chain carries TRBV25-1 and TRBJ1-5; D is unresolved. Germline values: CDR1 MGHDK, CDR2 SYGVNS. The ends were cut back, 3 bases at V and 4 bases at J, with 10 bases in the middle. The CDR3 length is 14 residues. The CDR3 is CASSDVYSNQPQHF. CDR3 DNA: TGTGCCAGCAGTGATGTGTACTCTAATCAGCCCCAGCATTTT. Full variable domain (remainder filled in from reference TRBV25-1 and TRBJ1-5): EADIYQTPRYLVIGTGKKITLECSQTMGHDKMYWYQQDPGMELHLIHYSYGVNSTEKGDLSSESTVSRIRTEHFPLTLESARPSHTSQYLCASSDVYSNQPQHFGDGTRLSIL.

This sequence joins TRBV9 and TRBJ2-2; D is perhaps TRBD1 (5 bases). CDR3 size: 15 residues. Deletions cut 6 bases from V and 0 bases from J, with 12 bases between. The germline V gene has CDR1 SGDLS and CDR2 YYNGEE. The CDR3 reads CASTDQGSNTGELFF. DNA for the CDR3: TGTGCCAGCACCGATCAGGGCTCGAACACCGGGGAGCTGTTTTTT. Together with reference TRBV9 and TRBJ2-2, the CDR3 gives the full variable domain: DSGVTQTPKHLITATGQRVTLRCSPRSGDLSVYWYQQSLDQGLQFLIQYYNGEERAKGNILERFSAQQFPDLHSELNLSSLELGDSALYFCASTDQGSNTGELFFGEGSRLTVL.